One and the same sample provided the 15 T cell receptor beta chains below, sequenced in a study of response to subunit inactivated influenza vaccine. MiXCR was run by TCRdb on the RT-PCR reads, yielding one entry per CDR3 protein. The table records some 640,000 distinct CDR3 sequences, approximately 15% of them present only once. The source material was PBMCs from blood, sampled roughly 15 days before vaccination. The receptor source for this set is a man aged 50-60 years who received an inactivated influenza vaccine.

This chain connects TRBV15 to TRBJ2-7, with TRBD1 matching 9 bases. Germline V gene lookup returns CDR1 LNHNV and CDR2 YYDKDF (reference sequence). This CDR3 spans 15 amino acids. The V segment lost 1 base and the J segment 0 bases; nucleotides outside the gene matches: 1. CDR3 DNA: TGTGCCACCAGCAGAGGGGACAGGGCCTCCTACGAGCAGTACTTC. Translated: CATSRGDRASYEQYF.

This clonotype was seen many times. The genes are TRBV7-9 and TRBJ2-3; D not resolved. This CDR3 region has 11 residues. V lost 8 bases to trimming and J lost 3 bases, with 6 bases between them. CDR1 SEHNR and CDR2 FQNEAQ come from the germline V gene (reference sequence). CDR3 DNA: TGTGCCAGCCAGGAGACAGATACGCAGTATTTT. Its translation: CASQETDTQYF. The variable domain in full, completed from reference TRBV7-9 and TRBJ2-3, reads DTGVSQNPRHKITKRGQNVTFRCDPISEHNRLYWYRQTLGQGPEFLTYFQNEAQLEKSRLLSDRFSAERPKGSFSTLEIQRTEQGDSAMYLCASQETDTQYFGPGTRLTVL.

V is TRBV6-4 and J is TRBJ2-1; no reliable D call. CDR1 is MRHNA, CDR2 SNTAGT, per germline. This CDR3 is 14 amino acids long. V was cut by 5 bases and J by 10 bases, with 18 bases left in between. The CDR3 loop is CASSLSGLIGEQFF. The DNA for the CDR3 is TGTGCCAGCAGTCTCTCCGGCCTGATCGGGGAGCAGTTCTTC.

This clonotype came up a few times. The rearrangement joins TRBV3-1 to TRBJ2-1; possibly TRBD2 for D (5 bases). Germline V CDR1 and CDR2: LGHDT, YNNKEL (reference sequence). The CDR3 spans 16 residues. Trimming removed 0 bases from V and 0 bases from J, with 9 bases in between. CDR3 DNA sequence: TGTGCCAGCAGCCAAGATGCGACTATCTCCTACAATGAGCAGTTCTTC. It encodes CASSQDATISYNEQFF.

The rearrangement uses TRBV29-1 and TRBJ2-7; TRBD2 is a possible D gene (6 bases). The germline V gene has CDR1 SQVTM and CDR2 ANQGSEA. V dropped 4 bases and J dropped 0 bases, with 10 bases sitting between them. The CDR3 loop spans 13 amino acids. The CDR3 loop reads CSVASAISYEQYF. The CDR3, as DNA: TGCAGCGTTGCTAGCGCGATCTCCTACGAGCAGTACTTC.

This clonotype has more than one count but fewer than ten. V and J are TRBV18 and TRBJ2-3, with D hard to call. V was clipped by 5 bases and J by 5 bases, with 17 bases between them. The CDR3 sequence is 15 residues long. Germline CDR1 reads KGHSH; CDR2 reads LQKENI. The chain's CDR3 is CASSDTTLNGDTQYF. CDR3 bases: TGTGCCAGCTCAGATACGACACTGAATGGAGATACGCAGTATTTT.

This rearrangement joins TRBV12-3 or TRBV12-4 to TRBJ2-7; the D gene is possibly TRBD1 (7 bases). Trimming took 0 bases from V and 3 from J, leaving 9 bases between them. This CDR3 is built from 14 residues. The DNA of the CDR3 is TGTGCCAGCAGTTTAGCTCAGGGGGGCTACGAGCAGTACTTC. This gives the protein CASSLAQGGYEQYF.

This clonotype was seen a handful of times. The V and J genes are TRBV12-3 or TRBV12-4 and TRBJ2-1; TRBD1 matches 10 bases. The CDR3 is 15 amino acids. Trimming took 10 bases from V and 4 from J; bases not matched to a gene: 10. CDR3 DNA: TGTGCCATCAGAGAGTGGGACAGGGGTTACAATGAGCAGTTCTTC. Its protein is CAIREWDRGYNEQFF.

DNA of the CDR3: TGTGCCAGCAGTTTTAATCCAAGTGCTGAGTCCTATTTT. It translates to CASSFNPSAESYF. The J gene is TRBJ2-3, the V gene TRBV12-3 or TRBV12-4; no firm D call. V lost 3 bases to trimming and J lost 15 bases, with 19 bases between them. This CDR3 is built from 13 residues.

The chain joins TRBV4-3 to TRBJ1-1; unclear D gene. Per the germline V gene, CDR1 is LGHNA and CDR2 is YSLEER. Deletions cut 0 bases from V and 2 bases from J, with 13 bases between. The CDR3 loop spans 16 amino acids. Here the CDR3 DNA reads TGCGCCAGCAGCCAAGATTCCGTGGCCGAAAACACTGAAGCTTTCTTT. It yields the protein CASSQDSVAENTEAFF.

This clonotype was detected ten times or more. V gene TRBV12-3 or TRBV12-4 combines with J gene TRBJ1-1; D uncertain. This CDR3 is 13 amino acids long. V shed 3 bases and J shed 2 bases, with 7 bases lying between them. CDR3 amino acids: CASSFEPNTEAFF. The CDR3 coding sequence is TGTGCCAGCAGTTTTGAGCCTAACACTGAAGCTTTCTTT.

This clonotype was detected ten times or more. The CDR3 DNA reads as TGCAGCGTGACAGGGATAATGAACACTGAAGCTTTCTTT. It translates to CSVTGIMNTEAFF. The rearrangement uses TRBV29-1 and TRBJ1-1, with 7 bases fitting TRBD1. V was pared by 6 bases and J by 0 bases, with 4 bases of the junction left unmatched. This CDR3 has 13 amino acids. CDR1 SQVTM and CDR2 ANQGSEA come from the germline V gene.

V is TRBV29-1 and J is TRBJ2-1, with D possibly being TRBD2 (6 bases). Trimming left V 5 bases short and J 2 bases short, with 7 bases between. Per germline, CDR1 SQVTM and CDR2 ANQGSEA. The CDR3 totals 12 residues. The CDR3 DNA sequence: TGCAGCGTTCCGGGGGCCTACAATGAGCAGTTCTTC. Protein sequence: CSVPGAYNEQFF.

The chain has TRBV7-9 and TRBJ1-1; D is perhaps TRBD1 (5 bases). The V end was cut by 0 bases, the J end by 2 bases, with 10 bases between. The CDR3 contains 15 residues. Germline V CDR1 and CDR2: SEHNR, FQNEAQ (reference sequence). CDR3 sequence reads: CASSLAMQGNTEAFF. The CDR3 DNA follows: TGTGCCAGCAGCTTAGCGATGCAGGGTAACACTGAAGCTTTCTTT. Full variable domain (missing parts from reference TRBV7-9 and TRBJ1-1): DTGVSQNPRHKITKRGQNVTFRCDPISEHNRLYWYRQTLGQGPEFLTYFQNEAQLEKSRLLSDRFSAERPKGSFSTLEIQRTEQGDSAMYLCASSLAMQGNTEAFFGQGTRLTVV.

The rearrangement links TRBV27 to TRBJ2-2, with D possibly matching TRBD2 (6 bases). V gave up 7 bases and J gave up 6 bases, with 15 bases separating them. Germline CDR1 MNHEY, CDR2 SMNVEV (reference sequence). The CDR3 has 14 residues. The CDR3 nucleotides read TGTGCCAGCACTTACCTGGGGGGAGCCGGGGAGCTGTTTTTT. This translates into CASTYLGGAGELFF.